This T cell receptor (beta chain) was retrieved from a study of human T cells and chemical hapten exposure. TCRdb independently ran MiXCR on the RACE reads; one entry per CDR3 protein. Seen here are 80,000 to 100,000 distinct CDR3 sequences, 9.6% observed once, and the top ten hold 3.6%. Turning to this clonotype: Just one base apart from a much larger clone, this may be a read error.

Sample time point: pre-sensitization, week 0. Treatment here: therapeutic diphenylcyclopropenone sensitization with weekly scalp DPC. This specimen was whole blood, taken in connection with sensitization to the hapten diphenylcyclopropenone (DPC). The sequence was obtained from a woman aged 40 to 50 with alopecia areata. Some clones in this sample may be carry-over from other donors' samples.

Here the CDR3 reads CASNDRGQETQYF. CDR3 sequence (DNA): TGTGCCAGCAACGACAGGGGGCAAGAGACCCAGTACTTC. V gene TRBV6-2 or TRBV6-3 combines with J gene TRBJ2-5; TRBD1 matches at 9 bases. Germline V gene lookup returns CDR1 MNHEY and CDR2 SVGEGT. The CDR3 contains 13 residues. Trimming took 7 bases from V and 2 from J; bases not matched to a gene: 2.